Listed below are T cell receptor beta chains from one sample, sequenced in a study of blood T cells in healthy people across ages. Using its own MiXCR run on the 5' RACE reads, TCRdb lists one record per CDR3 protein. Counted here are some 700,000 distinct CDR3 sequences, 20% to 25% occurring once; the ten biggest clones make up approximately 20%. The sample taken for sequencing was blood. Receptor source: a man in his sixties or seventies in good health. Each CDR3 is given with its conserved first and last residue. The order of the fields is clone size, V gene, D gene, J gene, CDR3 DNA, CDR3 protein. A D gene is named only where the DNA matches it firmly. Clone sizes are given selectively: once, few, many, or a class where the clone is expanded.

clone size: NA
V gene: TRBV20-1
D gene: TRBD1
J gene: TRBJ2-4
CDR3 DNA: TGCAGTGCTAGAGATCCGGACAGGGGGGCCAACATTCAGTACTTC
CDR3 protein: CSARDPDRGANIQYF

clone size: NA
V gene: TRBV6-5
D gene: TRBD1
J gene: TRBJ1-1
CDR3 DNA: TGTGCCAGCAGTTACTCGTACGACAGGGCCACTGAAGCTTTCTTT
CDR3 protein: CASSYSYDRATEAFF

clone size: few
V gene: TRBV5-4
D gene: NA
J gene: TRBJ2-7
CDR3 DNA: TGTGCCAGCAGCTCCCGGAAGGTCCCCTACGAGCAGTACTTC
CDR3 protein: CASSSRKVPYEQYF

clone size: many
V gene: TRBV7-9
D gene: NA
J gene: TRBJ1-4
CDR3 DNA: TGTGCCAGCAGCTTAGGTCCTGGGACGAGCGAAAAACTGTTTTTT
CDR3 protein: CASSLGPGTSEKLFF

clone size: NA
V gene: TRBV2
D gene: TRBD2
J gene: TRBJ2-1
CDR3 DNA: TGTGCCAGCAGAGAAAGACTAGCCAGCGTCTTC
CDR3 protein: CASRERLASVF

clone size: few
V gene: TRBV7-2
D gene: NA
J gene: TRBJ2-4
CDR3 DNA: TGTGCCAGCAGCAGTTCCAGGGATCTAGCCAAAAACATTCAGTACTTC
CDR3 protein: CASSSSRDLAKNIQYF

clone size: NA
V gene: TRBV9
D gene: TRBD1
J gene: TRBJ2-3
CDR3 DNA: TGTGTCAGCAGCGTAGGGGGCGCCTCGCCAGATACGCAGTATTTT
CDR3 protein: CVSSVGGASPDTQYF

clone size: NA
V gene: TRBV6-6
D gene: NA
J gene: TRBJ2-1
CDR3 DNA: TGTGTCAGCAGTTTCCCCGACAATGAGCAGTTCTTC
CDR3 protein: CVSSFPDNEQFF

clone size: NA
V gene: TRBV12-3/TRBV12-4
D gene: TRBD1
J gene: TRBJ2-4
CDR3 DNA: TGTGCCAGCAGTACTCCGACAGGGTTTAGCATTCAGTACTTC
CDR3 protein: CASSTPTGFSIQYF

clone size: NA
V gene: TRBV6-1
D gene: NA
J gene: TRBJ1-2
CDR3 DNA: TGTGCCAGCAGTGAAAGGTTTGGAGATCAGGCCTATGGCTACACCTTC
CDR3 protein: CASSERFGDQAYGYTF

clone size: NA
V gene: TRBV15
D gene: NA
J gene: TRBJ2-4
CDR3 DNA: TGTGCCACCAGCACCCTAGCCAAAAACATTCAGTACTTC
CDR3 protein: CATSTLAKNIQYF

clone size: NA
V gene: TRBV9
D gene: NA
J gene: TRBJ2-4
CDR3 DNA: TGTGCCAGCAGCGAGACTAGTGGCAAAAACATTCAGTACTTC
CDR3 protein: CASSETSGKNIQYF

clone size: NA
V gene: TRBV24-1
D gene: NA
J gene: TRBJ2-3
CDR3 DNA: TGTGCCACGACTGTTAGCGGCACAGATACGCAGTATTTT
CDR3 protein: CATTVSGTDTQYF

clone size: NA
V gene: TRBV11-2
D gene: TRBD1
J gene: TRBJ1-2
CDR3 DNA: TGTGCCAGCAGCTTAGTGTTAGATTTGGGCAGGGGGCTTGGTGGCTACACCTTC
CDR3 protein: CASSLVLDLGRGLGGYTF

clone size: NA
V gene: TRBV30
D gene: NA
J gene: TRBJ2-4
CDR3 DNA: TGTGCCTGGACCACAGGGATGGGCAAAAACATTCAGTACTTC
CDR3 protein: CAWTTGMGKNIQYF

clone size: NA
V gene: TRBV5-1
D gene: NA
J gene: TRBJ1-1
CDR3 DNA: TGCGCCAGCAGTTATAGGTCCGCTAACACTGAAGCTTTCTTT
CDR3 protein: CASSYRSANTEAFF

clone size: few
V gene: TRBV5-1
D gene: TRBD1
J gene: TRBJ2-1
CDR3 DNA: TGCGCCAGCAGCCTCCCCGGGACAGGGGGATCCAATGAGCAGTTCTTC
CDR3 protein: CASSLPGTGGSNEQFF

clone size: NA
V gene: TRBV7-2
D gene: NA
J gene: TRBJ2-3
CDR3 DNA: TGTGCCAGCAGCTTGGACATCTACACAGATACGCAGTATTTT
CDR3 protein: CASSLDIYTDTQYF

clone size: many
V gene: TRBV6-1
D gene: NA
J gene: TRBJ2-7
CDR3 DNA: TGTGCCAGCAGTCCCGGGACACTCTACGAGCAGTACTTC
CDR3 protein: CASSPGTLYEQYF

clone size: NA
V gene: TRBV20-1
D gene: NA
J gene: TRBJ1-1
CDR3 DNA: TGCAGTGCCGTCGCAGTGAGGGAGACTGAAGCTTCCTTT
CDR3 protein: CSAVAVRETEASF

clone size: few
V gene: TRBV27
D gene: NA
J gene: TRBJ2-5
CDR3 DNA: TGTGCCAGCAGTCCCATATATGGGGGTGAGGAGACCCAGTACTTC
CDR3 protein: CASSPIYGGEETQYF

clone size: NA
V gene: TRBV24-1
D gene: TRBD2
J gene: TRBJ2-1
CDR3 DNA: TGTGCCACCAGTGACCCTAGCGGGAAGACGAATGAGCAGTTCTTC
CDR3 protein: CATSDPSGKTNEQFF

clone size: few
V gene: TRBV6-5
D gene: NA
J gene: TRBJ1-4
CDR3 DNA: TGTGCCAGCAGCCTCTCCCGGGCAACTAATGAAAAACTGTTTTTT
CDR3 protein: CASSLSRATNEKLFF

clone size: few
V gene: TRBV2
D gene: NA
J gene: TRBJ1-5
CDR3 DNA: TGTGCCAGCAGCGTAACAGAGCCCCAGCATTTT
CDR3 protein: CASSVTEPQHF

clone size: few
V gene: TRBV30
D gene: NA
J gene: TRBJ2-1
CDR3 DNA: TGTGCCTGGAGTTTCCCAGTAATCAATGAGCAGTTCTTC
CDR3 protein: CAWSFPVINEQFF

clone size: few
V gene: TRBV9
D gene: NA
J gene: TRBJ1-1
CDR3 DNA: TGTGCCAGCAGCGTCTTCCCGCTAGGGGCCGGGGGCGGTGGAGCTTTCTTT
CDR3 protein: CASSVFPLGAGGGGAFF

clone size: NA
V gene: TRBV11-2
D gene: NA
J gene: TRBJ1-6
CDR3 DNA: TGTGCCAGCAGACCTCAGACAGCCCAGGGTTCACCCCTCCACTTT
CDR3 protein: CASRPQTAQGSPLHF

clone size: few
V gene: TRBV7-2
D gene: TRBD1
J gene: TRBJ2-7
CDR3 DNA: TGTGCCAGCAGCTTAGGGGACAGGGGGCTCGAGCAGTACTTC
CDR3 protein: CASSLGDRGLEQYF

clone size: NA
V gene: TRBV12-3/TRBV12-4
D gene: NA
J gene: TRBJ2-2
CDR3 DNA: TGTGCCAGCAGTTTATACATCACCGGGGAGCTGTTTTTT
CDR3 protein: CASSLYITGELFF

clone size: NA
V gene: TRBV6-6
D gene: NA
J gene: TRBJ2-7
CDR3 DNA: TGTGCCAGCAACTCAAAGGGGGAGTTTGCGGAGCGCGAGCAGTACTTC
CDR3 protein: CASNSKGEFAEREQYF

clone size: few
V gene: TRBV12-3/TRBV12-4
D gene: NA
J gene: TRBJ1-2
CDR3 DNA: TGTGCCAGCAGACGTACCTACAGAGCTGGCTACACCTTC
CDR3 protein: CASRRTYRAGYTF

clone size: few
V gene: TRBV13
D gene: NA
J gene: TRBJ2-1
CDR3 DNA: TGTGCCAGCAGCTCGGGGGACAGAAAATACAATGAGCAGTTCTTC
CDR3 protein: CASSSGDRKYNEQFF

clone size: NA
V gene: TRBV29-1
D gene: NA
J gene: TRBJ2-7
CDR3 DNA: TGCAGCGTTGTGGCATCTTACGCAGAGCAGTACTTC
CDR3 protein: CSVVASYAEQYF

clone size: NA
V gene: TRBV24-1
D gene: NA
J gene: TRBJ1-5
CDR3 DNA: TGTGCCACCAGTGATTTCGGAGAGCCCCAGCATTTT
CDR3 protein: CATSDFGEPQHF

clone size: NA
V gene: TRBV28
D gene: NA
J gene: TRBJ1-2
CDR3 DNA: TGTGCCAGCAGTCCCCGGACACAAACTAACTATGGCTACACCTTC
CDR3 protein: CASSPRTQTNYGYTF

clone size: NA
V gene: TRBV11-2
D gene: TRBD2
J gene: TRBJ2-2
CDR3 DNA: TGTGCCAGCAGCTGGGGACTAGCGGGTCCCCCAAACACCGGGGAGCTGTTTTTT
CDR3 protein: CASSWGLAGPPNTGELFF

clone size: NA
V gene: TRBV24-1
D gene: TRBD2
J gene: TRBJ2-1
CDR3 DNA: TGTGCCACCAGTGATTTGCGTAGCGGGGCTGACAATGAGCAGTTCTTC
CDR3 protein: CATSDLRSGADNEQFF

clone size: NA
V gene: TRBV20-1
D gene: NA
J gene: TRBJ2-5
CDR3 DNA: TGCAGTGCTCGACTCCTACGGCAGTACTTC
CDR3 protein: CSARLLRQYF

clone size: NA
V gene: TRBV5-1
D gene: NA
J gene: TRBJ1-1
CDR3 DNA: TGCGCCAGCAGCTTGGGCAACTCGGAGACCACTGAAGCTTTCTTT
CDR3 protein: CASSLGNSETTEAFF

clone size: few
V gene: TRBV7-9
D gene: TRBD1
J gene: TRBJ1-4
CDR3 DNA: TGTGCCAGCAGCTCGACCGGACAGGGCGCTGAAAAACTGTTTTTT
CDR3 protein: CASSSTGQGAEKLFF

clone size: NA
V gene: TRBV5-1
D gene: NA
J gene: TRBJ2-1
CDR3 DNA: TGCGCCAGCAGCTTGTCGGTCTTCGGGAGTCCGGGTGGGCAGTTCTTC
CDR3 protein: CASSLSVFGSPGGQFF

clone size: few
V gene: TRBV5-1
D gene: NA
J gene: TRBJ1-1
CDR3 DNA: TGCGCCAGCAGCTTGGCCCCGGAGGTTCGCACCACTGAAGCTTTCTTT
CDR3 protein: CASSLAPEVRTTEAFF

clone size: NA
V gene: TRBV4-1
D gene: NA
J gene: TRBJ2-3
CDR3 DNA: TGCGCCAGCAGCCAAGATGATTTAACTAGCACAGATACGCAGTATTTT
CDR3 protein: CASSQDDLTSTDTQYF

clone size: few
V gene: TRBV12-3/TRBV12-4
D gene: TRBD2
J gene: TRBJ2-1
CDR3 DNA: TGTGCCAGCAGCTTCAGGACTAGCGGGGGCGATGAGCAGTTCTTC
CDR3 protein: CASSFRTSGGDEQFF

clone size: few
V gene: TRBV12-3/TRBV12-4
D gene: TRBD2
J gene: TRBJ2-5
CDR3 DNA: TGTGCCAGCAGTTCTTTAAAACTAGCGGGAGGGTCCCAAGAGACCCAGTACTTC
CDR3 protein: CASSSLKLAGGSQETQYF

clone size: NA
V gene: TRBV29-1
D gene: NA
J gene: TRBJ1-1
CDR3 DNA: TGCAGCGTTGATGGCAGCGGGGTGAACACTGAAGCTTTCTTT
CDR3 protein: CSVDGSGVNTEAFF

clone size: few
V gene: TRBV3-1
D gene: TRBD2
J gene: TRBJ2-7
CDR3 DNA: TGTGCCAGCAGCCAAGCGCCTAGCGGGGTGCACGAGCAGTACTTC
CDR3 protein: CASSQAPSGVHEQYF

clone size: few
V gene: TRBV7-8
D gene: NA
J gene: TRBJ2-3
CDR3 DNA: TGTGCCAGCAGCCCCAGACTCGTGACTGCGGGAGATACGCAGTATTTT
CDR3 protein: CASSPRLVTAGDTQYF

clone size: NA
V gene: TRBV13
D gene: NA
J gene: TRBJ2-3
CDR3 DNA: TGTGCCAGCAGCTTAGAACTGACAGATACGCAGTATTTT
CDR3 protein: CASSLELTDTQYF

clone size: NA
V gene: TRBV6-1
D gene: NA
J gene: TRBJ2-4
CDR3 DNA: TGTGCCAGCAGTGGTTCGGGCGTACCCAGAAACATTCAGTACTTC
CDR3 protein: CASSGSGVPRNIQYF

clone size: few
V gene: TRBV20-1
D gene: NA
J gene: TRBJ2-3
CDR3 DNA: TGCAGTGCTACAAGGGGTGGCACAGATACGCAGTATTTT
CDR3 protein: CSATRGGTDTQYF

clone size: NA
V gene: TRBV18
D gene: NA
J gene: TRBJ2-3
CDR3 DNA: TGTGCCAGCTCACCTATGCCTAGCACAGATACGCAGTATTTT
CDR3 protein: CASSPMPSTDTQYF

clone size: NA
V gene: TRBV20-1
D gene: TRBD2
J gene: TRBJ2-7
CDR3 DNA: TGCAGTGCTAGCCCGACTAGCGGGGGCTACGAGCAGTACTTC
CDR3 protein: CSASPTSGGYEQYF